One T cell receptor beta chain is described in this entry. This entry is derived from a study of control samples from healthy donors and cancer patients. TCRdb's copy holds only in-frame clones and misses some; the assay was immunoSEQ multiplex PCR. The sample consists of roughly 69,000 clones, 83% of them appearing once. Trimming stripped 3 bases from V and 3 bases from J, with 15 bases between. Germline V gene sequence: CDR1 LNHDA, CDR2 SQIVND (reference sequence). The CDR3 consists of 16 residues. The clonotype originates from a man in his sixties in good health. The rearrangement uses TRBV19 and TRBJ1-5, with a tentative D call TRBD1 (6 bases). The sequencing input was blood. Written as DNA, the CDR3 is TGTGCCAGTAGTATTAGCACAGGGATTCCCAATCAGCCCCAGCATTTT. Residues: CASSISTGIPNQPQHF.